These 21 T cell receptor beta chains share one sample of origin, sequenced in a study of T cell repertoires in ileal Crohn's disease. TCRdb's table, derived via immunoSEQ multiplex PCR, lists solely in-frame clones and lacks some. Of around 3,600 clones in the sample, approximately 85% were seen once. Sequencing input: ileal tissue. The receptors stem from an adult with Crohn's disease.

The chain is built from TRBV2 and TRBJ1-2; no clear D. This CDR3 spans 16 amino acids. Trimming removed 4 bases at V and 7 bases at J, with 22 bases between. Germline V lookup: CDR1 SNHLY, CDR2 FYNNEI. CDR3 nucleotides: TGTGCCAGCAGTGCTGATTTGGACGGGAGGTATGGTGGCTACACCTTC. Translation gives CASSADLDGRYGGYTF.

V gene TRBV6-1 combines with J gene TRBJ2-7; D is possibly TRBD1 (5 bases). In germline, CDR1 is MNHNS, CDR2 SASEGT. Trimming shortened V by 3 bases and J by 12 bases, and 18 bases separated the two germline ends. CDR3 length: 13 residues. For the CDR3, the DNA is TGTGCCAGCAGTGAGGGCTTGGGGCGCGTCAGGTACGTC. Its protein is CASSEGLGRVRYV.

This clone was observed a handful of times. The gene calls are TRBV9 and TRBJ2-1; 8 nucleotides line up with TRBD2. V lost 2 bases, J lost 5 bases, and 15 bases stayed unmatched. The CDR3 spans 18 residues. Germline V gene data show CDR1 as SGDLS and CDR2 as YYNGEE. This CDR3 is CASSVGPRPGLGDNEQFF. CDR3 nucleotides: TGTGCCAGCAGCGTTGGCCCCCGACCGGGACTAGGGGACAATGAGCAGTTCTTC. The variable domain in full, completed from reference TRBV9 and TRBJ2-1, reads DSGVTQTPKHLITATGQRVTLRCSPRSGDLSVYWYQQSLDQGLQFLIQYYNGEERAKGNILERFSAQQFPDLHSELNLSSLELGDSALYFCASSVGPRPGLGDNEQFFGPGTRLTVL.

The gene calls are TRBV6-1 and TRBJ2-7; D is unresolved. The length of the CDR3 is 13 residues. Per the germline V gene, CDR1 is MNHNS and CDR2 is SASEGT. Trimming removed 6 bases at V and 0 bases at J, with 9 bases between. In DNA, the CDR3 is TGTGCCAGCAGAGGATGGAGCTCCTACGAGCAGTACGTC. As protein: CASRGWSSYEQYV.

Details on this clone: Relative to the germline gene, one junction end is altered; a read error may explain this. This rearrangement joins TRBV7-7 to TRBJ2-3; 9 positions match TRBD2. There are 15 residues in the CDR3. Per the germline V gene, CDR1 is SSHAT and CDR2 is FNYEAQ (reference sequence). CDR3: CASSPGVAGADTQYF. The DNA for the CDR3 is TGTGCTAGCAGCCCCGGGGTAGCGGGAGCAGATACGCAGTATTTT.

The chain joins TRBV4-1 to TRBJ2-7; D perhaps matches TRBD1 (6 bases). V was clipped by 1 base and J by 3 bases, with 13 bases between them. The CDR3 is 15 residues long. Germline assignment: CDR1 MGHRA and CDR2 YSYEKL. The CDR3: CASSQASQGGYEQYF. In DNA, the CDR3 is TGCGCCAGCAGCCAAGCCTCACAGGGCGGCTACGAGCAGTACTTC.

The chain uses TRBV12-5 and TRBJ1-5; 8 nucleotides match TRBD1. The V and J ends lost 6 bases and 1 base, in that order; junction bases with no gene match: 8. This CDR3 is built from 16 residues. In germline, CDR1 is LGHNT, CDR2 FRNRAP. The CDR3 loop is CASGLGQGGSNQPQHF. As DNA, the CDR3 is TGTGCTAGTGGCCTCGGACAGGGTGGCAGCAATCAGCCCCAGCATTTT.

V and J are TRBV19 and TRBJ1-5, with D unresolved. The germline V and J ends were trimmed by 8 bases and 0 bases, with 23 bases remaining between them. Germline CDR1 and CDR2: LNHDA and SQIVND (reference sequence). The CDR3 has 18 amino acids. CDR3 loop: CASGKEIGEGYSNQPQHF. The CDR3 bases are TGTGCCAGTGGGAAAGAGATAGGAGAGGGCTATAGCAATCAGCCCCAGCATTTT. The full variable domain, in which reference TRBV19 and TRBJ1-5 provide the parts outside the CDR3, is DGGITQSPKYLFRKEGQNVTLSCEQNLNHDAMYWYRQDPGQGLRLIYYSQIVNDFQKGDIAEGYSVSREKKESFPLTVTSAQKNPTAFYLCASGKEIGEGYSNQPQHFGDGTRLSIL.

The rearrangement uses TRBV6-6 and TRBJ2-7; 7 nucleotides line up with TRBD1. After removal of 5 bases from V and 3 bases from J, the junction contained 7 bases not matched to a gene. Germline CDR1 reads MNHNY; CDR2 reads SVGAGI (reference sequence). The CDR3 is 14 residues long. The CDR3 region is CASSARDRLYEQYV. CDR3 DNA: TGTGCCAGCAGTGCCCGGGACAGACTCTACGAGCAGTACGTC.

The gene calls are TRBV7-2 and TRBJ2-7, with a weak D call TRBD1 (5 bases). Trimming cost V 4 bases and J 13 bases, with 8 bases left between them. The CDR3 spans 9 residues. Germline values: CDR1 SGHTA, CDR2 FQGNSA. This CDR3 reads CASSSQGYV. For the CDR3, the DNA is TGTGCCAGCAGCTCGCAGGGATACGTC.

The rearrangement links TRBV27 to TRBJ1-1, with D perhaps matching TRBD1 (6 bases). This CDR3 comprises 16 residues. V was cut by 0 bases and J by 10 bases, with 21 bases left in between. Germline values: CDR1 MNHEY, CDR2 SMNVEV (reference sequence). The CDR3: CASSLSISGGPVRAFF. CDR3 DNA: TGTGCCAGCAGTTTATCGATAAGTGGGGGCCCTGTGAGAGCTTTCTTT.

The chain recombines TRBV30 with TRBJ2-7; 9 bases match TRBD1. V was pared by 5 bases and J by 7 bases, with 15 bases of the junction left unmatched. Germline-derived CDR1 and CDR2 are GTSNPN and SVGIG (reference sequence). This CDR3 contains 15 residues. CDR3: CAWGLGTGPKREQYF. DNA of the CDR3: TGTGCCTGGGGTCTTGGGACAGGGCCCAAAAGAGAGCAGTACTTC.

V is TRBV7-3 and J is TRBJ2-7; 9 bases match TRBD1. V lost 0 bases to trimming and J lost 7 bases; unmatched junction nucleotides: 7. Per germline, CDR1 SGHTA and CDR2 FQGTGA. This CDR3 has 15 amino acids. The CDR3 DNA reads TGTGCCAGCAGCTTAACCGGGACAGGGATGTCAGAGCAGTACTTC. Residues: CASSLTGTGMSEQYF.

The V call is TRBV9, the J call TRBJ2-3; possible D gene TRBD1, 6 bases. CDR1 SGDLS and CDR2 YYNGEE come from the germline V gene. V was trimmed by 3 bases and J by 2 bases, leaving 13 bases between them. The CDR3 runs 15 residues. The CDR3 DNA sequence: TGTGCCAGCAGCGCATCCGGGACACCCACAGATACGCAGTATTTT. Its translation: CASSASGTPTDTQYF.

The rearrangement joins TRBV18 to TRBJ2-5; TRBD1 aligns across 9 bases. CDR1 and CDR2 from the germline V gene are KGHSH and LQKENI. This CDR3 is 18 amino acids long. After removal of 3 bases from V and 5 bases from J, the junction contained 16 bases not matched to a gene. The CDR3 DNA sequence: TGTGCCAGCTCACCCCCGGGACAGGGAGGACTGGTATGGGAGACCCAGTACTTC. The encoded protein is CASSPPGQGGLVWETQYF.

The chain combines TRBV27 with TRBJ1-1; 9 bases line up with TRBD1. This CDR3 contains 19 residues. Germline V lookup: CDR1 MNHEY, CDR2 SMNVEV (reference sequence). The J segment lost 0 bases and the V segment lost 6 bases, leaving 17 bases of the junction unmatched. CDR3 sequence reads: CASSLRAPTGGGVNTEAFF. In nucleotides, the CDR3 is TGTGCCAGCAGCCTACGGGCACCTACAGGGGGCGGAGTGAACACTGAAGCTTTCTTT.

The chain employs TRBV27 and TRBJ2-2; TRBD1 matches 8 bases. With 6 bases clipped from V and 6 bases from J, the junction kept 3 bases outside the gene matches. This CDR3 comprises 13 residues. Germline V lookup: CDR1 MNHEY, CDR2 SMNVEV (reference sequence). The CDR3 region is CASSRGPAGELFF. Here the CDR3 DNA reads TGTGCCAGCAGCAGGGGGCCGGCCGGGGAGCTGTTTTTT.

The chain carries TRBV14 and TRBJ2-1; D is undetermined. V lost 2 bases, J lost 6 bases, and 14 bases lay in between. The CDR3 extends over 15 amino acids. Looked up from germline, CDR1 is SGHDN and CDR2 is FVKESK. CDR3 nucleotide sequence: TGTGCCAGCAGCCAATCACAGTTTTATCCCAATGAGCAGTTCTTC. Translation gives CASSQSQFYPNEQFF. Combining the CDR3 with reference TRBV14 and TRBJ2-1 gives the whole variable domain EAGVTQFPSHSVIEKGQTVTLRCDPISGHDNLYWYRRVMGKEIKFLLHFVKESKQDESGMPNNRFLAERTGGTYSTLKVQPAELEDSGVYFCASSQSQFYPNEQFFGPGTRLTVL.

The V gene is TRBV5-1, the J gene TRBJ2-2, with TRBD2 matching over 13 bases. Germline-derived CDR1 and CDR2 are SGHRS and YFSETQ. V gave up 3 bases and J gave up 5 bases; unmatched junction bases: 7. CDR3 length: 17 residues. CDR3 DNA: TGCGCCAGCAGCTCAGGACTAGCGGGGGCATGGACCGGGGAGCTGTTTTTT. Translated, it gives CASSSGLAGAWTGELFF.

The genes are TRBV10-3 and TRBJ2-3; 10 nucleotides match TRBD2. CDR3 length: 17 amino acids. Germline CDR1 ENHRY, CDR2 SYGVKD. Trimming removed 4 bases from V and 2 bases from J; junction bases left unmatched: 9. The CDR3: CAISAPATSGHTDTQYF. The CDR3 coding sequence is TGTGCCATCAGTGCCCCGGCGACTAGCGGGCACACAGATACGCAGTATTTT.

The V gene is TRBV29-1, the J gene TRBJ2-7; a possible D gene is TRBD1 (5 bases). Per germline, CDR1 SQVTM and CDR2 ANQGSEA. The V gene lost 6 bases and the J gene lost 5 bases, with 17 bases spanning the gap. The CDR3 is 13 amino acids. CDR3 sequence: CSVLGQGRHEQYF. In DNA form, the CDR3 reads TGCAGCGTACTGGGGCAGGGAAGACACGAGCAGTACTTC.